These 2 T cell receptor beta chains share one sample of origin, sequenced in a study of cytomegalovirus exposure and HLA in healthy donors (dated by TCRdb to about 2017). The method was the immunoSEQ multiplex PCR assay. Sourced from immuneACCESS, this table was stored by TCRdb with only in-frame sequences that have V and J called. A share of the clones is absent; for the studies checked, an unresolved V gene accounts for under half, and the remainder has no known explanation. This sample holds some 120,000 clones; about 90% were observed only once. The top ten clonotypes cover 1.4% to 1.5% of the sample. Sequenced: PBMCs. Receptors originate from a man younger than 45 in good health and CMV-seronegative.

The chain employs TRBV6-1 and TRBJ1-3; 7 bases fit TRBD1. CDR1 MNHNS and CDR2 SASEGT come from the germline V gene. Losses at the gene ends were 6 bases for V and 1 base for J; bases not matched to a gene: 6. The CDR3 has 15 residues. CDR3 nucleotides: TGTGCCAGCAGCGACAGGGCCTTATCTGGAAACACCATATATTTT. Protein sequence: CASSDRALSGNTIYF.

J is TRBJ2-5 and V is TRBV4-1, with D possibly TRBD1 on 5 matching bases. V was clipped by 1 base and J by 5 bases, with 14 bases between them. The length of the CDR3 is 15 residues. Germline V gene lookup returns CDR1 MGHRA and CDR2 YSYEKL. The CDR3 nucleotides are TGCGCCAGCAGCCAAGCAGTGGGGCTTTCGGAGACCCAGTACTTC. It is translated as CASSQAVGLSETQYF.